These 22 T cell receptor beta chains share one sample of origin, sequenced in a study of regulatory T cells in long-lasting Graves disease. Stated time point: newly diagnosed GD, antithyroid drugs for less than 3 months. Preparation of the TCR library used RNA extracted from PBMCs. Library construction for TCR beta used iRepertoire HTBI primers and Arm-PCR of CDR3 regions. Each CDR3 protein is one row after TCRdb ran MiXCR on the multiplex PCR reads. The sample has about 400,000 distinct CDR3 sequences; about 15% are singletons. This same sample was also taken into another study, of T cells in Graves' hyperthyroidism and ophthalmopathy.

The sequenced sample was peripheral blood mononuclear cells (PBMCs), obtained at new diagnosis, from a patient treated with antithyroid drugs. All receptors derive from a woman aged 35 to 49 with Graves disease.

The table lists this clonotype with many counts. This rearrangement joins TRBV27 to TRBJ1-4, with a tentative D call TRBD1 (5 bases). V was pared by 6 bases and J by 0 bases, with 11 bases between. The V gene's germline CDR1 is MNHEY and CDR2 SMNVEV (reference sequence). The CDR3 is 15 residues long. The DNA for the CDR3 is TGTGCCAGCAGCTCCGGGGCCGCAACTAATGAAAAACTGTTTTTT. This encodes CASSSGAATNEKLFF.

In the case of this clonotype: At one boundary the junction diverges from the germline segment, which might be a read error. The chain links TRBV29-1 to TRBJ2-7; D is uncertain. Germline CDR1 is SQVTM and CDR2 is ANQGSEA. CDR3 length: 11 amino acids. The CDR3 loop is CSVEAVFDLGF. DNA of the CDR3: TGCAGCGTTGAAGCCGTATTTGACCTAGGCTTC.

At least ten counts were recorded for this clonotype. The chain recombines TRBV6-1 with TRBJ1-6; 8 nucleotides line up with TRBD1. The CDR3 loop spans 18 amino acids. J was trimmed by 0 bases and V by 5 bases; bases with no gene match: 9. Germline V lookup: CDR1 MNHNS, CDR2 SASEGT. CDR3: CASSTRQGRSSYNSPLHF. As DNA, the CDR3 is TGTGCCAGCAGTACCCGACAGGGGAGGAGCTCCTATAATTCACCCCTCCACTTT.

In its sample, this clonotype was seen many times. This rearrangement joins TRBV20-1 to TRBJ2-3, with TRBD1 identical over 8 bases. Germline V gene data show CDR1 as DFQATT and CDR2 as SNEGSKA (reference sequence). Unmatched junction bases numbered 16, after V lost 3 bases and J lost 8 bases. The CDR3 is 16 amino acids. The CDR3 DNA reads TGCAGTGCTAGTGAGGGGTTGGGACAGGCCTCTGGTACGCAGTATTTT. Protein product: CSASEGLGQASGTQYF.

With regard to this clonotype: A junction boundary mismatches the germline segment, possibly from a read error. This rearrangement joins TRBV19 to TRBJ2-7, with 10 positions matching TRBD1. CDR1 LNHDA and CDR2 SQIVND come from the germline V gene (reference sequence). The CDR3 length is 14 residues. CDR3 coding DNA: TGTGCCGGTAGTATCCGGACAGGGGGCTACGAGCAGTACTTC. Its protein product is CAGSIRTGGYEQYF.

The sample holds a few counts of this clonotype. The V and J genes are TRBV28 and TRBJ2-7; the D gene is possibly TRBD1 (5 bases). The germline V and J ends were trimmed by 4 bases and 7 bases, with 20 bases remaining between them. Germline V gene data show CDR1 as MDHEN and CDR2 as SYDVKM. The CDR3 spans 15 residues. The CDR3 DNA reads TGTGCCAGCAGTTCCGCGGATGGGGCGAGATCAGAGCAGTACTTC. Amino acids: CASSSADGARSEQYF.

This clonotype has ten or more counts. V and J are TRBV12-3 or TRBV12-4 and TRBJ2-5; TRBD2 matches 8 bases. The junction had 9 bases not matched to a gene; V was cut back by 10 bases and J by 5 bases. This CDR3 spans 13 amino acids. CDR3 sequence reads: CATSGGGRETQYF. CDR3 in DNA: TGTGCCACATCGGGGGGCGGGAGGGAGACCCAGTACTTC.

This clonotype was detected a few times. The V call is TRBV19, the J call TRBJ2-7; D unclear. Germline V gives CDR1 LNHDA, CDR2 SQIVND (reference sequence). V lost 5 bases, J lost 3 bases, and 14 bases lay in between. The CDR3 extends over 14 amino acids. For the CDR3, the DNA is TGTGCCAGTAGTGGAAACCCGAGGAACTACGAGCAGTACTTC. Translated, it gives CASSGNPRNYEQYF.

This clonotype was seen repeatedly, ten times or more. CDR3 DNA sequence: TGTGCCAGCAGTTGGGGACTAGTTAATTACAATGAGCAGTTCTTC. Translation: CASSWGLVNYNEQFF. The chain carries TRBV28 and TRBJ2-1, with 8 bases fitting TRBD2. Germline V gene lookup returns CDR1 MDHEN and CDR2 SYDVKM. CDR3 length: 15 residues. V was pared by 4 bases and J by 4 bases, with 6 bases of the junction left unmatched.

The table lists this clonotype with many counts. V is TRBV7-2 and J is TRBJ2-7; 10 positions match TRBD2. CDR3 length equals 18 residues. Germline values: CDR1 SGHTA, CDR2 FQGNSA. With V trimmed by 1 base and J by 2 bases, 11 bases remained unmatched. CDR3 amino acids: CASSLEGLAVEGAYEQYF. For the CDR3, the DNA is TGTGCCAGCAGCTTAGAAGGACTAGCGGTAGAGGGGGCCTACGAGCAGTACTTC.

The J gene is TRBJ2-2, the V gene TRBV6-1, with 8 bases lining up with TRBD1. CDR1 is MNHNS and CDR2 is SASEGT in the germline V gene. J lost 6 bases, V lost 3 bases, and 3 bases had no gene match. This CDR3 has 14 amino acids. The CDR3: CASSEGRGPGELFF. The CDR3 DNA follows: TGTGCCAGCAGTGAGGGCAGGGGGCCCGGGGAGCTGTTTTTT.

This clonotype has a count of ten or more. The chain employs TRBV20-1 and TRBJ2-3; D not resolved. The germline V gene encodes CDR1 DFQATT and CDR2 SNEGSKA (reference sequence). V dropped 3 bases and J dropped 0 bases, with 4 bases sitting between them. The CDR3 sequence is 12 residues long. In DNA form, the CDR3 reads TGCAGTGCTAGCGAAAGCACAGATACGCAGTATTTT. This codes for CSASESTDTQYF.

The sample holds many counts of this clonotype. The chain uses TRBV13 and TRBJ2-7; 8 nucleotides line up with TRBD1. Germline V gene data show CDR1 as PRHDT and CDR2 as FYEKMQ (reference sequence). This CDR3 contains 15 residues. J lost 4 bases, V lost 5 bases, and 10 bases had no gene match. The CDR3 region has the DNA TGTGCCAGCAGCCTAGACAGGGGCAAATCTTACGAGCAGTACTTC. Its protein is CASSLDRGKSYEQYF.

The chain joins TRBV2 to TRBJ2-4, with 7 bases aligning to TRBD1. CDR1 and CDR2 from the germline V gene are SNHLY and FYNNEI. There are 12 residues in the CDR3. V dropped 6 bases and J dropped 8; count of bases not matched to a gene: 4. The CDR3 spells CASRGQVDIQYF. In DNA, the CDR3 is TGTGCCAGCAGAGGACAGGTTGACATTCAGTACTTC.

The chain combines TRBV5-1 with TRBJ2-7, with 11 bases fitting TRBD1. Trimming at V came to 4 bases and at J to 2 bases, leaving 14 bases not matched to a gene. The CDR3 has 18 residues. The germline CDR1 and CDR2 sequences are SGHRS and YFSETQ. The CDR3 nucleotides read TGCGCCAGCAGCCAACACACCGCCGGGACAGGGGGTACCTACGAGCAGTACTTC. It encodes CASSQHTAGTGGTYEQYF.

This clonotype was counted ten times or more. CDR3 coding DNA: TGTGCCAGCAGCCAGAGGTCGGGAGGGCAAGAGACCCAGTACTTC. Amino acids: CASSQRSGGQETQYF. The genes are TRBV3-1 and TRBJ2-5; TRBD2 matches 8 bases. The CDR3 sequence is 15 residues long. CDR1 is LGHDT, CDR2 YNNKEL, per germline (reference sequence). V lost 3 bases and J lost 2; bases outside the gene matches: 5.

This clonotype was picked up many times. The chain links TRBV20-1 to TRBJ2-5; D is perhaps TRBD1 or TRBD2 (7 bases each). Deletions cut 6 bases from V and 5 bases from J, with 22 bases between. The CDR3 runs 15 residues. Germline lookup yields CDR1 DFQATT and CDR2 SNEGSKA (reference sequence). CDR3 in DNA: TGCAGTGCGCAGGGGGGAGGGAGGGCCCGGGAGACCCAGTACTTC. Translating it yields CSAQGGGRARETQYF.

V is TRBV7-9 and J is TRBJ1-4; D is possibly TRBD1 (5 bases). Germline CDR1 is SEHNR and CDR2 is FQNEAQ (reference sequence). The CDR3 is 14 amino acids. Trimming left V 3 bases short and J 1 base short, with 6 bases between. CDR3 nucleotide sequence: TGTGCCAGCAGCTTGGGGCGAACTAATGAAAAACTGTTTTTT. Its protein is CASSLGRTNEKLFF.

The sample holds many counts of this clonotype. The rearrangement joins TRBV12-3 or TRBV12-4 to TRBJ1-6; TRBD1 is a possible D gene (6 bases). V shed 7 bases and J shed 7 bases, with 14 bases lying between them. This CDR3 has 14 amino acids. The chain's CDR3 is CASKPGQVNSPLHF. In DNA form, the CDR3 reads TGTGCCAGCAAACCGGGACAAGTAAATTCACCCCTCCACTTT.

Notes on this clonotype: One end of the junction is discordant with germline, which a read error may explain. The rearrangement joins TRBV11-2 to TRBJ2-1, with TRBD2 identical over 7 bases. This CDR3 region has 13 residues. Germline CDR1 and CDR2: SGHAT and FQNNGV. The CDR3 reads CVSSPSGINEQFF. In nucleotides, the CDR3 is TGTGTCAGCAGCCCGAGCGGGATTAATGAGCAGTTCTTC.

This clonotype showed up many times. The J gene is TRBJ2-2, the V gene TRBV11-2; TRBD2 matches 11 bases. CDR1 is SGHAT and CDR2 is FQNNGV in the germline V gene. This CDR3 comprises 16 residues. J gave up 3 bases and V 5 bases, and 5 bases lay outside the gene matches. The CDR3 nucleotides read TGTGCCAGCAGCCCAGGGACTAGCGGATACACCGGGGAGCTGTTTTTT. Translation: CASSPGTSGYTGELFF.

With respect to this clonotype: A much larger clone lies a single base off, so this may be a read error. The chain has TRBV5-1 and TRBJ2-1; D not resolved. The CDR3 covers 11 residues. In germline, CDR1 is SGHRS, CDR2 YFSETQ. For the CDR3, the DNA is TGCACCAGCAGCTATAGTACTGAGCAGTTCTTC. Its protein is CTSSYSTEQFF.